Reported below is one T cell receptor beta chain. Its antigen is still unknown. A second PCR, run for roughly 7 to 12 cycles, used a sample-barcoded 5' primer plus a J-beta primer mix. Via MiXCR, TCRdb re-called the 5' RACE reads, giving one row per CDR3 protein. The sample holds some 1,800,000 distinct CDR3 sequences; around 42% are singletons and the top ten take about 21%. The record originates from a study of blood T cells in healthy people across ages. The study, taken as a whole, reports: Comparison with aged donors showed that long-lived donors had more naive CD4+ cells and higher diversity. Considered underestimates were the diversity estimates obtained from one million T cells.

Germline V gene sequence: CDR1 KGHSH, CDR2 LQKENI. The length of the CDR3 is 14 residues. V gave up 3 bases and J gave up 0 bases; unmatched junction bases: 1. Donors ranged from about 6 to 90 years old and were healthy Caucasians in Russia. Isolating PBMCs gave at least 7 million of these cells per sample. Sequenced sample: blood. This chain uses TRBV18 with TRBJ2-7; 8 bases fit TRBD2. The receptor was isolated from a human donor in good health. The CDR3 here is CASSPGLVSYEQYF. CDR3 nucleotides: TGTGCCAGCTCACCGGGACTAGTCTCCTACGAGCAGTACTTC.